The clone carrying this T cell receptor (beta chain) was counted between two and nine times. Its antigen is unknown. V gave up 6 bases and J gave up 2 bases; unmatched junction bases: 8. CDR3 length equals 17 residues. In germline, CDR1 is LGHNA, CDR2 YNFKEQ. This specimen belongs to a study of response to subunit inactivated influenza vaccine. Notes on the study in general: The authors suggested that few new T cells are recruited per seasonal influenza vaccination.

TCRdb re-derived calls from the RT-PCR reads in MiXCR, one entry per CDR3 protein. The sample yields approximately 530,000 distinct CDR3 sequences, roughly 7.6% seen once. The V call is TRBV4-2, the J call TRBJ2-6; 9 bases align to TRBD1. The sequence was collected from a man aged 45 to 75 who received an inactivated influenza vaccine. The sample consisted of PBMCs from blood, taken around 2 years after vaccination. CDR3 nucleotides: TGTGCCAGCAGTAACCCGGGACAGGGTACTGGGGCCAACGTCCTGACTTTC. It codes for CASSNPGQGTGANVLTF.